The 22 T cell receptor beta chains listed next were all sequenced from one sample in a study of T cells after yellow fever vaccination. TCRdb processed the 5' RACE reads anew with MiXCR; each CDR3 protein has one entry. The sample carries around 330,000 distinct CDR3 sequences, around 4% recorded once. The starting material was PBMCs, obtained on the day of the yellow fever booster vaccination. The origin of the receptors is a man aged 18 to 35 who received the YFV17D yellow fever vaccine.

This clonotype appeared many times. V is TRBV7-6 and J is TRBJ2-7; either TRBD1 or TRBD2 may supply D (5 bases each). The germline V gene has CDR1 SGHVS and CDR2 FNYEAQ. The CDR3 is 15 amino acids. V was shortened by 1 base and J by 0 bases, with 10 bases between the two germline ends. In DNA, the CDR3 is TGTGCCAGCAGCTTAGACAGAGGGACCTCCTACGAGCAGTACTTC. This codes for CASSLDRGTSYEQYF.

In this sample, this clonotype turned up a few times. The chain combines TRBV5-1 with TRBJ2-3; 7 bases are a match to TRBD2. Germline CDR1 and CDR2: SGHRS and YFSETQ. J lost 2 bases, V lost 0 bases, and 6 bases had no gene match. This CDR3 is 16 amino acids long. The CDR3 region has the DNA TGCGCCAGCAGCTTGGACCCTAGCGGCCTCACAGATACGCAGTATTTT. It translates to CASSLDPSGLTDTQYF.

This chain joins TRBV18 and TRBJ1-6; 11 bases line up with TRBD1. Per the germline V gene, CDR1 is KGHSH and CDR2 is LQKENI. Trimming took 1 base from V and 10 from J; bases not matched to a gene: 6. This CDR3 contains 16 residues. Here the CDR3 reads CASSPRRGQGESPLHF. CDR3 DNA: TGTGCCAGCTCACCACGAAGGGGACAGGGGGAATCACCCCTCCACTTT.

The CDR3 region is CASSLGNTGAYNEQFF. The CDR3 nucleotides are TGTGCCAGCAGCTTAGGCAACACCGGAGCCTACAATGAGCAGTTCTTC. The chain employs TRBV7-2 and TRBJ2-1; no definite D call. The ends were cut back, 1 base at V and 2 bases at J, with 12 bases in the middle. This CDR3 comprises 16 residues. Germline CDR1 is SGHTA and CDR2 is FQGNSA.

Many counts were recorded for this clonotype. The J gene is TRBJ2-7, the V gene TRBV24-1, with 10 bases aligning to TRBD1. Germline V gene sequence: CDR1 KGHDR, CDR2 SFDVKD. The CDR3 is 15 amino acids. V was pared by 12 bases and J by 3 bases, with 13 bases of the junction left unmatched. The DNA for the CDR3 is TGTGCCCCCCAGGCTCGGGACAGGGGACTCTACGAGCAGTACGTC. It codes for CAPQARDRGLYEQYV.

This clonotype was seen at least ten times. This sequence joins TRBV12-3 or TRBV12-4 and TRBJ1-1; a possible D gene is TRBD1 (5 bases). The CDR3 runs 19 residues. V was pared by 2 bases and J by 0 bases, with 22 bases between. The CDR3 DNA sequence: TGTGCCAGCAGTTTAAGTCGAGCGTGGCTCACAGGCTTGAACACTGAAGCTTTCTTT. Its protein is CASSLSRAWLTGLNTEAFF.

The sample holds many counts of this clonotype. This rearrangement joins TRBV20-1 to TRBJ2-3; D is uncertain. V dropped 6 bases and J dropped 4 bases, with 17 bases sitting between them. The CDR3 loop spans 14 amino acids. CDR1 DFQATT and CDR2 SNEGSKA come from the germline V gene (reference sequence). CDR3 sequence reads: CSATLNVNSDTQYF. The CDR3 nucleotides are TGCAGTGCCACACTAAACGTGAACTCAGATACGCAGTATTTT.

This sequence joins TRBV7-2 and TRBJ2-7; D is unclear. CDR3 length equals 14 residues. Germline CDR1 and CDR2: SGHTA and FQGNSA. Trimming pared 1 base from V and 5 bases from J, leaving 12 bases between. The CDR3: CASSLGIGFDEQYV. The CDR3 DNA reads TGTGCCAGCAGCTTAGGCATAGGGTTTGACGAGCAGTACGTC.

The chain recombines TRBV6-2 or TRBV6-3 with TRBJ2-3; no clear D. Germline V CDR1 and CDR2: MNHEY, SVGEGT. The CDR3 covers 13 residues. Trimming shortened V by 5 bases and J by 6 bases, and 12 bases separated the two germline ends. The CDR3 loop is CASSDGRMDTQYF. CDR3 DNA: TGTGCCAGCAGTGACGGACGGATGGATACGCAGTATTTT.

This clonotype occurred a few times. The J gene is TRBJ1-5, the V gene TRBV6-2 or TRBV6-3, with D possibly matching TRBD1 (5 bases). CDR1 MNHEY and CDR2 SVGEGT come from the germline V gene. This CDR3 contains 17 residues. Trimming pared 6 bases from V and 5 bases from J, leaving 23 bases between. The CDR3 here is CASSPIPTRGVYQPQHF. DNA of the CDR3: TGTGCCAGCAGCCCAATCCCGACTCGGGGGGTTTATCAGCCCCAGCATTTT.

This clonotype was seen at least ten times. CDR3 DNA: TGCAGCGTAGTAGACAGTTTCAATAGCAATCAGCCCCAGCATTTT. Amino acid sequence: CSVVDSFNSNQPQHF. V gene TRBV29-1 combines with J gene TRBJ1-5, with a possible D match to TRBD1 (5 bases). V lost 6 bases and J 0 bases, leaving 15 bases between the germline ends. From germline, CDR1 is SQVTM and CDR2 ANQGSEA. The CDR3 is 15 amino acids.

This clonotype was seen a few times. This sequence joins TRBV20-1 and TRBJ1-2; D possibly corresponds to TRBD1 (5 bases). The CDR3 is made up of 14 amino acids. Trimming pared 3 bases from V and 1 base from J, leaving 12 bases between. CDR1 and CDR2 (germline): DFQATT, SNEGSKA (reference sequence). CDR3 bases: TGCAGTGCTAGGGGGGGAGGAATTAACTATGGCTACACCTTC. Its translation is CSARGGGINYGYTF.

In DNA form, the CDR3 reads TGTGCCATCAGTGAGTCCGCTAGCGGGGGGACCTACGAGCAGTACTTC. Translated: CAISESASGGTYEQYF. The gene calls are TRBV10-3 and TRBJ2-7; 11 bases line up with TRBD2. V gave up 0 bases and J gave up 2 bases; unmatched junction bases: 3. CDR1 is ENHRY and CDR2 is SYGVKD in the germline V gene. The CDR3 is made up of 16 amino acids.

The chain couples TRBV5-1 to TRBJ2-1; D is possibly TRBD1 (8 bases). Trimming stripped 4 bases from V and 9 bases from J, with 23 bases between. CDR1 SGHRS and CDR2 YFSETQ come from the germline V gene. CDR3 length: 16 residues. The CDR3 DNA follows: TGCGCCAGCAGCCGGACGGACAGGGCTAGGGGGGGTGAGCAGTTCTTC. Residues: CASSRTDRARGGEQFF.

Many counts were recorded for this clonotype. V and J are TRBV29-1 and TRBJ1-2; TRBD1 matches 11 bases. CDR1 is SQVTM and CDR2 is ANQGSEA in the germline V gene. The V segment lost 6 bases and the J segment 7 bases; nucleotides outside the gene matches: 7. The CDR3 has 13 amino acids. CDR3 DNA sequence: TGCAGCGTGGACGGGACAGGGGGACTTGGCTACACCTTC. It translates to CSVDGTGGLGYTF.

This clonotype was observed at least ten times. The chain combines TRBV11-3 with TRBJ2-1, with D unclear. In germline, CDR1 is SGHNT, CDR2 YENEEA. The CDR3 extends over 14 amino acids. V dropped 8 bases and J dropped 8 bases, with 19 bases sitting between them. The CDR3 protein is CASSSGQLRHEQFF. The CDR3 DNA reads TGTGCCAGCTCCTCGGGTCAGCTCCGGCATGAGCAGTTCTTC.

This clonotype showed up many times. The V and J genes are TRBV2 and TRBJ1-1; D call uncertain. The CDR3 spans 13 residues. V was cut by 6 bases and J by 4 bases, with 12 bases left in between. Germline assignment: CDR1 SNHLY and CDR2 FYNNEI. CDR3 residues: CASSPGGFTEAFF. The CDR3 DNA is TGTGCCAGCAGCCCAGGAGGGTTCACTGAAGCTTTCTTT.

This clonotype was observed at least ten times. This chain connects TRBV6-6 to TRBJ2-2; TRBD2 matches at 8 bases. Germline V gives CDR1 MNHNY, CDR2 SVGAGI (reference sequence). The CDR3 is made up of 15 amino acids. Germline trimming cut 0 bases from V and 7 bases from J; bases unmatched to any gene: 4. The CDR3 region has the DNA TGTGCCAGCAGTTACTCCGGGGGGGCGGTCGGGGAGCTGTTTTTT. It codes for CASSYSGGAVGELFF.

The sample holds many counts of this clonotype. The chain couples TRBV29-1 to TRBJ2-4, with 9 bases that match TRBD1. Germline loops: CDR1 SQVTM, CDR2 ANQGSEA. The CDR3 runs to 12 residues. Trimming at V came to 4 bases and at J to 6 bases, leaving 1 base not matched to a gene. The CDR3 DNA follows: TGCAGCGTTGGGGACAGGGCAAACATTCAGTACTTC. This codes for CSVGDRANIQYF.

This clonotype was seen at least ten times. The CDR3 sequence is CASSLKPQEYF. CDR3 in DNA: TGCGCCAGCAGCTTGAAGCCCCAGGAGTACTTC. V is TRBV5-1 and J is TRBJ2-7; unclear D gene. The CDR3 length is 11 residues. V lost 1 base, J lost 11 bases, and 10 bases lay in between. CDR1 SGHRS and CDR2 YFSETQ come from the germline V gene.

In its sample, this clonotype was seen many times. The chain employs TRBV5-1 and TRBJ2-5, with 7 bases lining up with TRBD2. CDR3 length: 13 residues. Germline V gene lookup returns CDR1 SGHRS and CDR2 YFSETQ. Trimming cost V 4 bases and J 3 bases; bases outside gene matches: 3. Here the CDR3 DNA reads TGCGCCAGCAGCCCCGGACTAGAAGAGACCCAGTACTTC. Its protein is CASSPGLEETQYF.

The genes are TRBV12-3 or TRBV12-4 and TRBJ2-7; the D gene is possibly TRBD1 (6 bases). The CDR3 has 13 amino acids. Trimming removed 6 bases from V and 3 bases from J, with 12 bases in between. CDR3 residues: CASRQKTGYEQYV. CDR3 nucleotide sequence: TGTGCCAGCAGACAAAAGACAGGCTACGAGCAGTACGTC.